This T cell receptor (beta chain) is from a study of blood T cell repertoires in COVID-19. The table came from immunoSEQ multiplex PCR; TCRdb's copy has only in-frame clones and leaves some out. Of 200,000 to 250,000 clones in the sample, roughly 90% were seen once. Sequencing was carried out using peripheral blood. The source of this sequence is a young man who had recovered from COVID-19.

Written as DNA, the CDR3 is TGTGCCATCAGGGATACAGGGTCTTCCGAAGCTTTCTTT. It yields the protein CAIRDTGSSEAFF. V usage is TRBV10-3 and J usage is TRBJ1-1, with a possible D match to TRBD1 (6 bases). In germline, CDR1 is ENHRY, CDR2 SYGVKD. The CDR3 totals 13 residues. With 6 bases removed from V and 8 bases from J, the gap between germline ends came to 16 bases.